Sequencing of this T cell receptor (beta chain) was carried out in a study of blood T cell repertoires in COVID-19. About the research overall: Some COVID-19 samples were acute and others convalescent; all came from the United States, Italy and Spain. T cells, B-cell-depleted T cells, or PBMCs supplied cDNA or gDNA.

As handled by the study authors: For nucleated cells, counts were estimated from reference gene primer amplification. Produced via immunoSEQ multiplex PCR; TCRdb's table is partial and in-frame only. V, J and clone size were drawn from that table, and D and trimming were deduced from the DNA. The sample comprises approximately 240,000 clones, 70% to 90% of which are singletons, and 2% to 2.5% rests with the top ten. Germline CDR1 is SGHVS and CDR2 is FQNEAQ. The CDR3 runs to 16 residues. With 2 bases clipped from V and 4 bases from J, the junction kept 4 bases outside the gene matches. This clonotype was obtained from a middle-aged woman who had recovered from COVID-19. Sequenced: peripheral blood. The gene calls are TRBV7-8 and TRBJ2-1; 11 bases match TRBD2. The CDR3 nucleotides are TGTGCCAGCAGCTTAAGCCTAGCGGGAGGTTACAATGAGCAGTTCTTC. It translates to CASSLSLAGGYNEQFF.